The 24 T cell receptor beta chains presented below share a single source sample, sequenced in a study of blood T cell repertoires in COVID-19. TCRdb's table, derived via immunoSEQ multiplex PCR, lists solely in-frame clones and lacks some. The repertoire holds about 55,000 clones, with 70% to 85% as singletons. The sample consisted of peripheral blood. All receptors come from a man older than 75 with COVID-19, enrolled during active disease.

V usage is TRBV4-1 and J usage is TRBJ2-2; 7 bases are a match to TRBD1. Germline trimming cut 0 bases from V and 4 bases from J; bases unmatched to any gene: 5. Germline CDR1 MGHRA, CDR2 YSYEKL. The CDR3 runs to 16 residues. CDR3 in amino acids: CASSQDDRVGTGELFF. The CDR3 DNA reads TGCGCCAGCAGCCAAGATGACAGGGTGGGCACCGGGGAGCTGTTTTTT.

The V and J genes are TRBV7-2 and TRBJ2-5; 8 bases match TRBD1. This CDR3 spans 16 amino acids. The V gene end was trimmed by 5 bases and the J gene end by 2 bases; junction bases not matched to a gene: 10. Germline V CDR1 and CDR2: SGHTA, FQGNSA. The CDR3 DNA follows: TGTGCCAGCAGCCACTCGGGACAGGTGGGGCAAGAGACCCAGTACTTC. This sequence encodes CASSHSGQVGQETQYF.

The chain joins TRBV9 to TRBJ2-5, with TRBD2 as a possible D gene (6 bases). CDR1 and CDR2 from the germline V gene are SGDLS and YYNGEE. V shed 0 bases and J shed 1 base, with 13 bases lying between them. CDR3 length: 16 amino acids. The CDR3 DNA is TGTGCCAGCAGCGTAGAGGGAGGCCCGTCCCAAGAGACCCAGTACTTC. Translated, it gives CASSVEGGPSQETQYF.

The CDR3 bases are TGTGCCAGCAGTTTAAAAGGTTTCAGCGGGACAGGGGTTAACTATGGCTACACCTTC. This encodes CASSLKGFSGTGVNYGYTF. The chain couples TRBV27 to TRBJ1-2; 10 bases are a match to TRBD1. J was trimmed by 1 base and V by 2 bases; bases with no gene match: 13. The germline CDR1 and CDR2 sequences are MNHEY and SMNVEV (reference sequence). The CDR3 runs 19 residues.

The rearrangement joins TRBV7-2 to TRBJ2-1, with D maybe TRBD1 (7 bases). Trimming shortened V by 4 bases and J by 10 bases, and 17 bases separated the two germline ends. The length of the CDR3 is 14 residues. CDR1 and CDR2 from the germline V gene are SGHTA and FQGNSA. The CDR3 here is CASSSRDSRGEQFF. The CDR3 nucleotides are TGTGCCAGCAGCTCCCGGGACAGTCGGGGGGAGCAGTTCTTC.

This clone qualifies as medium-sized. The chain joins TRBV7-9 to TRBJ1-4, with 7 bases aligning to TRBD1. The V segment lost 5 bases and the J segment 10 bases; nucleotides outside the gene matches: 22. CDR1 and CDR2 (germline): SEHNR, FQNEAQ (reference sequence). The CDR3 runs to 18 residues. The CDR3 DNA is TGTGCCAGCAGCGACAGGGACGGAGATCGGGGATCGGGGATAAAACTGTTTTTT. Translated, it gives CASSDRDGDRGSGIKLFF. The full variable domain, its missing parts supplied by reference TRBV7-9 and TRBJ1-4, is DTGVSQNPRHKITKRGQNVTFRCDPISEHNRLYWYRQTLGQGPEFLTYFQNEAQLEKSRLLSDRFSAERPKGSFSTLEIQRTEQGDSAMYLCASSDRDGDRGSGIKLFFGSGTQLSVL.

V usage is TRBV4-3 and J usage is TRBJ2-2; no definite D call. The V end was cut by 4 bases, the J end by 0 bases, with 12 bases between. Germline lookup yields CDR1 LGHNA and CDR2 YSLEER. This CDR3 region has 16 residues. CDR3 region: CASSRGQLTNTGELFF. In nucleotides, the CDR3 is TGCGCCAGCAGCCGCGGTCAGCTTACGAACACCGGGGAGCTGTTTTTT.

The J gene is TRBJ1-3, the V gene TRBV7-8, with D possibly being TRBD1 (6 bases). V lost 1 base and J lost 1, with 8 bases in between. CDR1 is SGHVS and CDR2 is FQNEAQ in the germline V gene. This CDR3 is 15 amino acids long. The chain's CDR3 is CASSLERGSGNTIYF. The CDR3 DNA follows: TGTGCCAGCAGCTTAGAGAGGGGGTCTGGAAACACCATATATTTT.

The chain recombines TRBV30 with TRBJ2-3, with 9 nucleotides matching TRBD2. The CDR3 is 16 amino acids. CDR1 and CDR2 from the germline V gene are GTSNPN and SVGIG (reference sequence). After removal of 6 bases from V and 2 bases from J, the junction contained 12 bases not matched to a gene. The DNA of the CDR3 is TGTGCCTGCCCTTCAGCCTCTAGCGGGATCACAGATACGCAGTATTTT. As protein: CACPSASSGITDTQYF.

CDR3 nucleotide sequence: TGTGCCAGCAGCGAGCGCGGGGGGGTAGAGGTTACGCAGTATTTT. Protein product: CASSERGGVEVTQYF. The chain is built from TRBV9 and TRBJ2-3; 9 nucleotides align to TRBD2. The CDR3 is made up of 15 amino acids. In germline, CDR1 is SGDLS, CDR2 YYNGEE. With 3 bases clipped from V and 8 bases from J, the junction kept 10 bases outside the gene matches.

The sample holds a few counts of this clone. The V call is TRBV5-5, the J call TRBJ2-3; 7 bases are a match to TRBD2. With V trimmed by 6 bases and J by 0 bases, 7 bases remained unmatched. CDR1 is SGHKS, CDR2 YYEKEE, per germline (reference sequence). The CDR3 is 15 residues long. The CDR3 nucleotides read TGTGCCAGCACCTCGGCAGCGGGGAGCACAGATACGCAGTATTTT. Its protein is CASTSAAGSTDTQYF.

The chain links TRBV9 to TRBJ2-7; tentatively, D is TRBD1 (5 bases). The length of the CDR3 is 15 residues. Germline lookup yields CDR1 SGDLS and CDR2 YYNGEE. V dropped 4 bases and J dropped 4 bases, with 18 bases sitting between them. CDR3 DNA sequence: TGTGCCAGCAGCCCCCAAGGGCAGGGTTTTTACGAGCAGTACTTC. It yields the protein CASSPQGQGFYEQYF.

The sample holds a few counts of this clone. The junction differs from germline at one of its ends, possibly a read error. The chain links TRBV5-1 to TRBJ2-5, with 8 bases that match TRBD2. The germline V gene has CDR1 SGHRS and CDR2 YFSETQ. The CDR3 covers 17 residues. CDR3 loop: CARSFSPGAGGLETQYF. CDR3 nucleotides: TGCGCCCGCAGTTTCTCGCCGGGGGCGGGGGGCCTTGAGACCCAGTACTTC.

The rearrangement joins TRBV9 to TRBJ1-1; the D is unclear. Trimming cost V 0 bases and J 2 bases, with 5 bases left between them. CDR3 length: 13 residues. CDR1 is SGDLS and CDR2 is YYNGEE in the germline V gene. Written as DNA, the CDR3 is TGTGCCAGCAGCGTAGCAGGTAACACTGAAGCTTTCTTT. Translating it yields CASSVAGNTEAFF.

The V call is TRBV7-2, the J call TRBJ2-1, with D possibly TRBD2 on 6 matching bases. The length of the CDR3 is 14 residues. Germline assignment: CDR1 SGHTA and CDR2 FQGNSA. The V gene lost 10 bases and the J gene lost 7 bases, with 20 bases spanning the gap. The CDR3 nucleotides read TGTGCCACCGCCCCCACGGGGGTCGCAAATGAGCAGTTCTTC. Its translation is CATAPTGVANEQFF.

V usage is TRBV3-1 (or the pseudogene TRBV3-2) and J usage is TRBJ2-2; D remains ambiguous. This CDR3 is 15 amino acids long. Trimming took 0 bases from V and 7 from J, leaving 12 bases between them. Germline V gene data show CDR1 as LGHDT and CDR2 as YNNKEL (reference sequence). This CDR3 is CASSQDFRRGGELFF. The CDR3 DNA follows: TGTGCCAGCAGCCAAGATTTTAGGAGAGGCGGGGAGCTGTTTTTT.

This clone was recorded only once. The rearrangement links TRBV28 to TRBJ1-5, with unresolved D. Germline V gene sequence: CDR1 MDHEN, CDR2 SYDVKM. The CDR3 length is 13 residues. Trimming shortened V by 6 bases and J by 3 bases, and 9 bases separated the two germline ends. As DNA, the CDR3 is TGTGCCAGCAGACACGGGTACAATCAGCCCCAGCATTTT. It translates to CASRHGYNQPQHF.

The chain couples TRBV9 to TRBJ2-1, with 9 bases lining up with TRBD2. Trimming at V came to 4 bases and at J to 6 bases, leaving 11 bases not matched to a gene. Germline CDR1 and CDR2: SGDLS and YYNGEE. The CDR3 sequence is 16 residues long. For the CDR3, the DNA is TGTGCCAGCAGCCCCCGAGGAGCGGGGGGCGCCAATGAGCAGTTCTTC. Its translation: CASSPRGAGGANEQFF.

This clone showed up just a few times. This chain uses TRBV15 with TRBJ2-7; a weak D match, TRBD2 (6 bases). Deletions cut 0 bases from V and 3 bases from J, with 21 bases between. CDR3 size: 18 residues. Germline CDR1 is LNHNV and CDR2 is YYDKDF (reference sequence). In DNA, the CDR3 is TGTGCCACCAGCAGAGATTTGACCGGGGGTAGGGTCAGCTACGAGCAGTACGTC. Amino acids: CATSRDLTGGRVSYEQYV.

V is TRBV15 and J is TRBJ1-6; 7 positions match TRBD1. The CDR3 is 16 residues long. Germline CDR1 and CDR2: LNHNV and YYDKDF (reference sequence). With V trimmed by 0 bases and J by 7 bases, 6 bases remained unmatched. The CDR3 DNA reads TGTGCCACCAGCAGAGATTTGACAGGGCGCAATTCACCCCTCCACTTT. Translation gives CATSRDLTGRNSPLHF.

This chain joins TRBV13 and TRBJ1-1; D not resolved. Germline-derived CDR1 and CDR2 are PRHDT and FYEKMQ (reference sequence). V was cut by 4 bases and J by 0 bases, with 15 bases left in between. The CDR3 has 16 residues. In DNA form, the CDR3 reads TGTGCCAGCAGCTCGGAAGCAGGCGAGATGAACACTGAAGCTTTCTTT. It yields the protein CASSSEAGEMNTEAFF.

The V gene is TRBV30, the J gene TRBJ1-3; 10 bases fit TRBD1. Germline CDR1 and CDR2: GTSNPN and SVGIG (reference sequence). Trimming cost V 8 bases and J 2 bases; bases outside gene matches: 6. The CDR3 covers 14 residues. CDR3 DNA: TGTGCCGGGACCGGGACAGGGGCTGGAAACACCATATATTTT. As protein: CAGTGTGAGNTIYF. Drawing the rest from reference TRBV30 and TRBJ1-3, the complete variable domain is SQTIHQWPATLVQPVGSPLSLECTVEGTSNPNLYWYRQAAGRGLQLLFYSVGIGQISSEVPQNLSASRPQDRQFILSSKKLLLSDSGFYLCAGTGTGAGNTIYFGEGSWLTVV.

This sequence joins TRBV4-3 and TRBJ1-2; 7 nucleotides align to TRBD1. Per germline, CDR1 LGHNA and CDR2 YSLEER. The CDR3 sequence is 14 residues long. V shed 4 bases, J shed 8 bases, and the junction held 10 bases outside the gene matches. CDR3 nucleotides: TGCGCCAGCAGCCGGACCGGGACAGCAGTAGGCTACACCTTC. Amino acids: CASSRTGTAVGYTF.

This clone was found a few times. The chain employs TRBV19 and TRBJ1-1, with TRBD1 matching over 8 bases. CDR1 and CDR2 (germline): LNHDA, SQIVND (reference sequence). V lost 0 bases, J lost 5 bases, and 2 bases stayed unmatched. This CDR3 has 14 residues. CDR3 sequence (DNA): TGTGCCAGTAGTATAGAGACAGGGGAAACTGAAGCTTTCTTT. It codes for CASSIETGETEAFF.